This TCR beta chain was documented in a study of T cells in Graves' hyperthyroidism and ophthalmopathy. Notes on the study in general: Progression to ophthalmopathy was predicted a median of 6.5 months early.

Amplification of TCR beta CDR3 regions used RNA as the template. HTBI primers were the set used in a first-round RT-PCR of the TCR CDR3. Each CDR3 protein gets one entry after TCRdb re-called the multiplex PCR reads with MiXCR. This sample yields about 610,000 distinct CDR3 sequences, of which approximately 44% are seen a single time; about 8.3% belongs to the top ten. Points on this clonotype: Its antigen is still unknown.

Germline CDR1 reads SGHTA; CDR2 reads FQGTGA. V was clipped by 3 bases and J by 3 bases, with 14 bases between them. CDR3 size: 15 residues. Sequencing was performed on peripheral blood or thyroid tissue (not recorded which). This TCR derives from a woman aged 18-29 years with Graves' hyperthyroidism. This chain uses TRBV7-3 with TRBJ1-1; D remains ambiguous. CDR3 nucleotides: TGTGCCAGCAGCTTGGTTCCAGATCGGGACACTGAAGCTTTCTTT. It encodes CASSLVPDRDTEAFF.